This TCR beta chain was recovered during a study of blood T cell repertoires in COVID-19. Study overall: Donors in the United States, Italy and Spain gave samples during acute or convalescent COVID-19. Nucleic acid was either cDNA or gDNA, and it came from T cells, B-cell-depleted T cells, or PBMCs.

This clone was detected only once. Germline values: CDR1 MNHNS, CDR2 SASEGT. With V trimmed by 1 base and J by 4 bases, 10 bases remained unmatched. The length of the CDR3 is 17 residues. Here immunoSEQ multiplex PCR was the method, and the copy in TCRdb shows in-frame clones only, minus some. The table includes 150,000 to 200,000 clones, 75% to 85% detected once. Sequenced material: peripheral blood. This clonotype originated in a man aged 55 to 70 with acute or convalescent COVID-19. This chain joins TRBV6-1 and TRBJ2-5, with TRBD2 matching 9 bases. As DNA, the CDR3 is TGTGCCAGCAGTGAAGGGGGTTGGCGGGAGGGCCTAGAGACCCAGTACTTC. Its translation: CASSEGGWREGLETQYF.